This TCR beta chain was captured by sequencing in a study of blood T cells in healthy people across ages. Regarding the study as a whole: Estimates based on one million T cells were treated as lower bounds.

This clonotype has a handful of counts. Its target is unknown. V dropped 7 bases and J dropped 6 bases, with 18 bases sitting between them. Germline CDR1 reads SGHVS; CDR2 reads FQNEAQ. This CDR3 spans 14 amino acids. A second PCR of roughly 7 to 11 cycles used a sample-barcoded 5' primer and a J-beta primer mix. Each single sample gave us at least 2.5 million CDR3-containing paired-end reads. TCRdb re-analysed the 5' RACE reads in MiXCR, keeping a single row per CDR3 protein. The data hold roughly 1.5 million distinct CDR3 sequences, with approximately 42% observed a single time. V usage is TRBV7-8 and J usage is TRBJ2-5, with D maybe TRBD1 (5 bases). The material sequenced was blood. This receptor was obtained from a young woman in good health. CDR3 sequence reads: CASTFGGQAKTQYF. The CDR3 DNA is TGTGCCAGCACCTTTGGCGGACAAGCAAAGACCCAGTACTTC.